A selection of T cell receptor beta chains follows, all from one sample in a study of T cells after yellow fever vaccination. TCRdb re-called the 5' RACE reads through MiXCR, storing one row per CDR3 protein. The sample has some 670,000 distinct CDR3 sequences; around 12% are singletons. Specimen: PBMCs, collected on the day of the yellow fever booster vaccination. These receptors were taken from a man aged 25 to 45 who received the YFV17D yellow fever vaccine. The CDR3 runs from the conserved cysteine through the conserved F or W. The D gene is left open where the match is weak. Size values are once, few and many counts, or a class for expanded clones, and some rows have none.

abundance: .; j_gene: TRBJ2-5; v_gene: TRBV7-9; d_gene: .; CDR3aa: CASKRLGGETQYF; CDR3nt: TGTGCCAGCAAGCGTCTAGGGGGAGAGACCCAGTACTTC
abundance: few; j_gene: TRBJ2-5; v_gene: TRBV27; d_gene: TRBD2; CDR3aa: CASRELAFQETQYF; CDR3nt: TGTGCCAGCAGGGAACTAGCGTTCCAAGAGACCCAGTACTTC
abundance: few; j_gene: TRBJ2-3; v_gene: TRBV9; d_gene: .; CDR3aa: CASSVVGGGTQYF; CDR3nt: TGTGCCAGCAGCGTAGTAGGAGGTGGTACGCAGTATTTT
abundance: .; j_gene: TRBJ2-2; v_gene: TRBV28; d_gene: .; CDR3aa: CASSSGIGELFF; CDR3nt: TGTGCCAGCAGTTCGGGGATCGGGGAGCTGTTTTTT
abundance: few; j_gene: TRBJ2-7; v_gene: TRBV5-1; d_gene: TRBD1; CDR3aa: CASSHLTGVYEQYF; CDR3nt: TGCGCCAGCAGCCACCTGACAGGGGTATACGAGCAGTACTTC
abundance: .; j_gene: TRBJ1-5; v_gene: TRBV7-8; d_gene: .; CDR3aa: CASSLDRVLQPQHF; CDR3nt: TGTGCCAGCAGCTTAGATAGGGTTCTTCAGCCCCAGCATTTT
abundance: few; j_gene: TRBJ1-1; v_gene: TRBV6-1; d_gene: .; CDR3aa: CASSDPLPTEAFF; CDR3nt: TGTGCCAGCAGTGACCCACTTCCCACTGAAGCTTTCTTT
abundance: few; j_gene: TRBJ2-7; v_gene: TRBV30; d_gene: .; CDR3aa: CAWRRQNFASSYEQYF; CDR3nt: TGTGCCTGGCGGCGCCAGAATTTTGCAAGCTCCTACGAGCAGTACTTC
abundance: .; j_gene: TRBJ2-5; v_gene: TRBV12-3/TRBV12-4; d_gene: TRBD2; CDR3aa: CASRTSGGFQETQYF; CDR3nt: TGTGCCAGCAGAACTAGCGGGGGATTCCAAGAGACCCAGTACTTC
abundance: .; j_gene: TRBJ2-1; v_gene: TRBV11-2; d_gene: .; CDR3aa: CASSLGPPPYNEQFF; CDR3nt: TGTGCCAGCAGCTTAGGGCCCCCACCCTACAATGAGCAGTTCTTC
abundance: .; j_gene: TRBJ2-1; v_gene: TRBV19; d_gene: .; CDR3aa: CASSILGGEQFF; CDR3nt: TGTGCCAGTAGTATACTTGGTGGTGAGCAGTTCTTC
abundance: few; j_gene: TRBJ2-7; v_gene: TRBV29-1; d_gene: TRBD2; CDR3aa: CSVRPTGLFSGRSYEQYF; CDR3nt: TGCAGCGTTCGACCAACAGGGTTGTTCAGCGGGAGGTCCTACGAGCAGTACTTC
abundance: .; j_gene: TRBJ2-3; v_gene: TRBV20-1; d_gene: .; CDR3aa: CSAAKGNPTDTQYF; CDR3nt: TGCAGTGCGGCTAAAGGTAACCCCACAGATACGCAGTATTTT
abundance: .; j_gene: TRBJ2-3; v_gene: TRBV29-1; d_gene: TRBD1; CDR3aa: CSVLTGGTDTQYF; CDR3nt: TGCAGCGTTTTGACAGGGGGGACAGATACGCAGTATTTT
abundance: .; j_gene: TRBJ2-1; v_gene: TRBV20-1; d_gene: .; CDR3aa: CSAKGGTESYNEQFF; CDR3nt: TGCAGTGCTAAAGGCGGGACAGAATCATACAATGAGCAGTTCTTC
abundance: .; j_gene: TRBJ2-7; v_gene: TRBV7-6; d_gene: TRBD2; CDR3aa: CASSLVASGFYEQYF; CDR3nt: TGTGCCAGCAGCTTAGTGGCTAGCGGGTTTTACGAGCAGTACTTC
abundance: .; j_gene: TRBJ2-2; v_gene: TRBV15; d_gene: .; CDR3aa: CATSRASDYLGELFF; CDR3nt: TGTGCCACCAGCAGAGCCTCGGATTACCTCGGGGAGCTGTTTTTT
abundance: few; j_gene: TRBJ2-7; v_gene: TRBV6-2/TRBV6-3; d_gene: .; CDR3aa: CASSLLGGQNYEQYF; CDR3nt: TGTGCCAGCAGTTTGCTAGGAGGACAGAACTACGAGCAGTACTTC
abundance: few; j_gene: TRBJ2-2; v_gene: TRBV12-3/TRBV12-4; d_gene: TRBD2; CDR3aa: CASSFLAGGPIGELFF; CDR3nt: TGTGCCAGCAGTTTTCTAGCGGGAGGGCCCATCGGGGAGCTGTTTTTT
abundance: .; j_gene: TRBJ2-1; v_gene: TRBV14; d_gene: .; CDR3aa: CASSPRQNSYNEQFF; CDR3nt: TGTGCCAGCAGTCCTAGACAGAACTCCTACAATGAGCAGTTCTTC
abundance: many; j_gene: TRBJ2-7; v_gene: TRBV7-2; d_gene: .; CDR3aa: CASGGAYEQYF; CDR3nt: TGTGCCAGTGGAGGCGCCTACGAGCAGTACTTC
abundance: .; j_gene: TRBJ2-7; v_gene: TRBV4-3; d_gene: .; CDR3aa: CASSQSDDRFYEQYF; CDR3nt: TGCGCCAGCAGCCAATCTGACGACAGGTTCTACGAGCAGTACTTC
abundance: few; j_gene: TRBJ2-7; v_gene: TRBV9; d_gene: .; CDR3aa: CASSPRDSTYEQYF; CDR3nt: TGTGCCAGCAGCCCCCGGGACTCGACCTACGAGCAGTACTTC
abundance: .; j_gene: TRBJ1-1; v_gene: TRBV10-3; d_gene: .; CDR3aa: CAIRDQLGFTEAFF; CDR3nt: TGTGCCATCAGGGATCAGTTAGGGTTCACTGAAGCTTTCTTT
abundance: .; j_gene: TRBJ1-1; v_gene: TRBV6-5; d_gene: .; CDR3aa: CVSSYRGNSEAFF; CDR3nt: TGTGTCAGCAGTTACAGAGGGAACTCTGAAGCTTTCTTT
abundance: .; j_gene: TRBJ2-2; v_gene: TRBV15; d_gene: .; CDR3aa: CATSRGVMSGELFF; CDR3nt: TGTGCCACCAGCAGAGGTGTAATGTCCGGGGAGCTGTTTTTT
abundance: few; j_gene: TRBJ2-7; v_gene: TRBV6-5; d_gene: TRBD1; CDR3aa: CASSYKGQAYEQYF; CDR3nt: TGTGCCAGCAGTTATAAGGGACAGGCTTACGAGCAGTACTTC
abundance: few; j_gene: TRBJ2-2; v_gene: TRBV24-1; d_gene: TRBD1; CDR3aa: CATSDGGQGPGELFF; CDR3nt: TGTGCCACCAGTGATGGTGGACAGGGGCCCGGGGAGCTGTTTTTT
abundance: .; j_gene: TRBJ2-7; v_gene: TRBV7-2; d_gene: .; CDR3aa: CASSLVSALYEQYF; CDR3nt: TGTGCCAGCAGCTTAGTGTCAGCCCTCTACGAGCAGTACTTC
abundance: .; j_gene: TRBJ2-5; v_gene: TRBV20-1; d_gene: .; CDR3aa: CSARSDNQETQYF; CDR3nt: TGCAGTGCTAGATCGGACAACCAAGAGACCCAGTACTTC
abundance: .; j_gene: TRBJ2-3; v_gene: TRBV6-2/TRBV6-3; d_gene: .; CDR3aa: CASSPNSFTDTQYF; CDR3nt: TGTGCCAGCAGTCCGAACAGCTTCACAGATACGCAGTATTTT
abundance: few; j_gene: TRBJ2-2; v_gene: TRBV24-1; d_gene: TRBD1; CDR3aa: CATRPGRGQGNTGELFF; CDR3nt: TGTGCCACCCGGCCGGGGCGCGGACAGGGGAACACCGGGGAGCTGTTTTTT
abundance: .; j_gene: TRBJ1-1; v_gene: TRBV30; d_gene: TRBD1; CDR3aa: CAWGTGGTEAFF; CDR3nt: TGTGCCTGGGGGACAGGGGGCACTGAAGCTTTCTTT
abundance: many; j_gene: TRBJ2-5; v_gene: TRBV29-1; d_gene: .; CDR3aa: CSVDPGSSETQYF; CDR3nt: TGCAGCGTTGATCCTGGATCATCAGAGACCCAGTACTTC
abundance: .; j_gene: TRBJ1-2; v_gene: TRBV30; d_gene: .; CDR3aa: CAGRDGNYGYTF; CDR3nt: TGTGCCGGGAGGGACGGGAACTATGGCTACACCTTC
abundance: .; j_gene: TRBJ2-3; v_gene: TRBV14; d_gene: .; CDR3aa: CASSHPDLLQNTQYF; CDR3nt: TGTGCCAGCAGCCACCCGGACTTACTTCAAAATACGCAGTATTTT
abundance: few; j_gene: TRBJ1-1; v_gene: TRBV5-1; d_gene: .; CDR3aa: CASSFEGVGYTEAFF; CDR3nt: TGCGCCAGCAGCTTCGAAGGGGTCGGATACACTGAAGCTTTCTTT
abundance: .; j_gene: TRBJ2-3; v_gene: TRBV7-2; d_gene: .; CDR3aa: CASSPRLLFSTDTQYF; CDR3nt: TGTGCCAGCAGCCCGCGACTCCTCTTCTCCACAGATACGCAGTATTTT
abundance: few; j_gene: TRBJ2-7; v_gene: TRBV6-1; d_gene: TRBD2; CDR3aa: CASGGSSSSYEQYF; CDR3nt: TGTGCCAGCGGCGGGAGCTCCAGCTCCTACGAGCAGTACTTC
abundance: .; j_gene: TRBJ2-7; v_gene: TRBV12-5; d_gene: TRBD2; CDR3aa: CASGPGLAGRVYEQYF; CDR3nt: TGTGCTAGTGGACCCGGACTAGCGGGAAGAGTATACGAGCAGTACTTC
abundance: .; j_gene: TRBJ1-5; v_gene: TRBV4-1; d_gene: .; CDR3aa: CASSQDSLRNQPQHF; CDR3nt: TGCGCCAGCAGCCAAGACTCTTTACGCAATCAGCCCCAGCATTTT
abundance: few; j_gene: TRBJ2-2; v_gene: TRBV6-5; d_gene: .; CDR3aa: CASSYSRSFTGELFF; CDR3nt: TGTGCCAGCAGTTACTCGAGGAGTTTCACCGGGGAGCTGTTTTTT
abundance: few; j_gene: TRBJ2-3; v_gene: TRBV28; d_gene: TRBD2; CDR3aa: CASRVAGVVNTQYF; CDR3nt: TGTGCCAGCCGGGTAGCGGGAGTAGTCAATACGCAGTATTTT
abundance: many; j_gene: TRBJ2-5; v_gene: TRBV7-2; d_gene: .; CDR3aa: CASSLHGGKETQYF; CDR3nt: TGTGCCAGCAGTTTACATGGAGGAAAAGAGACCCAGTACTTC
abundance: few; j_gene: TRBJ2-3; v_gene: TRBV5-1; d_gene: .; CDR3aa: CASSEQGADTQYF; CDR3nt: TGCGCCAGCAGCGAACAGGGTGCAGATACGCAGTATTTT
abundance: .; j_gene: TRBJ2-5; v_gene: TRBV10-3; d_gene: .; CDR3aa: CAISESGGAGSETQYF; CDR3nt: TGTGCCATCAGTGAGTCGGGGGGGGCTGGTTCAGAGACCCAGTACTTC
abundance: .; j_gene: TRBJ2-4; v_gene: TRBV18; d_gene: TRBD1; CDR3aa: CASSPTGVRQAKNIQYF; CDR3nt: TGTGCCAGCTCACCTACAGGGGTTCGACAAGCCAAAAACATTCAGTACTTC
abundance: .; j_gene: TRBJ2-1; v_gene: TRBV9; d_gene: TRBD2; CDR3aa: CASSAGTRHNEQFF; CDR3nt: TGTGCCAGCAGCGCGGGGACTAGACACAATGAGCAGTTCTTC
abundance: .; j_gene: TRBJ2-7; v_gene: TRBV6-4; d_gene: TRBD1; CDR3aa: CAGTGTEHTEQYF; CDR3nt: TGTGCCGGCACGGGGACAGAGCATACCGAGCAGTACTTC
abundance: few; j_gene: TRBJ1-2; v_gene: TRBV29-1; d_gene: .; CDR3aa: CSVEGNNYGYTF; CDR3nt: TGCAGCGTTGAAGGCAATAACTATGGCTACACCTTC
abundance: few; j_gene: TRBJ2-1; v_gene: TRBV6-2/TRBV6-3; d_gene: .; CDR3aa: CASTRDFYFNEQFF; CDR3nt: TGTGCCAGCACCCGGGACTTCTACTTCAATGAGCAGTTCTTC
abundance: .; j_gene: TRBJ1-2; v_gene: TRBV19; d_gene: TRBD1; CDR3aa: CASSRRQGDGYTF; CDR3nt: TGTGCCAGTAGTAGACGACAGGGTGATGGCTACACCTTC
abundance: many; j_gene: TRBJ2-5; v_gene: TRBV4-3; d_gene: TRBD2; CDR3aa: CASSQSGRETQYF; CDR3nt: TGCGCCAGCAGCCAGAGCGGGAGAGAGACCCAGTACTTC
abundance: few; j_gene: TRBJ2-1; v_gene: TRBV6-5; d_gene: TRBD2; CDR3aa: CASSYRGGAGTPREQFF; CDR3nt: TGTGCCAGCAGTTACAGGGGAGGGGCGGGAACGCCACGGGAGCAGTTCTTC
abundance: many; j_gene: TRBJ2-7; v_gene: TRBV7-2; d_gene: .; CDR3aa: CASSLVQGHYEQYF; CDR3nt: TGTGCCAGCAGCTTAGTTCAAGGCCACTACGAGCAGTACTTC
abundance: few; j_gene: TRBJ1-1; v_gene: TRBV29-1; d_gene: .; CDR3aa: CSVPTEIEAFF; CDR3nt: TGCAGCGTCCCGACAGAGATTGAAGCTTTCTTT
abundance: few; j_gene: TRBJ2-1; v_gene: TRBV5-5; d_gene: TRBD1; CDR3aa: CASSLGQGAFNEQFF; CDR3nt: TGTGCCAGCAGCTTGGGACAGGGGGCTTTCAATGAGCAGTTCTTC
abundance: .; j_gene: TRBJ2-3; v_gene: TRBV9; d_gene: .; CDR3aa: CASSVKPGKGVDTQYF; CDR3nt: TGTGCCAGCAGCGTAAAGCCGGGAAAGGGAGTGGATACGCAGTATTTT
abundance: once; j_gene: TRBJ1-5; v_gene: TRBV5-1; d_gene: .; CDR3aa: CASRPTDGGNQPQHF; CDR3nt: TGCGCCAGCAGACCGACGGACGGAGGCAATCAGCCCCAGCATTTT